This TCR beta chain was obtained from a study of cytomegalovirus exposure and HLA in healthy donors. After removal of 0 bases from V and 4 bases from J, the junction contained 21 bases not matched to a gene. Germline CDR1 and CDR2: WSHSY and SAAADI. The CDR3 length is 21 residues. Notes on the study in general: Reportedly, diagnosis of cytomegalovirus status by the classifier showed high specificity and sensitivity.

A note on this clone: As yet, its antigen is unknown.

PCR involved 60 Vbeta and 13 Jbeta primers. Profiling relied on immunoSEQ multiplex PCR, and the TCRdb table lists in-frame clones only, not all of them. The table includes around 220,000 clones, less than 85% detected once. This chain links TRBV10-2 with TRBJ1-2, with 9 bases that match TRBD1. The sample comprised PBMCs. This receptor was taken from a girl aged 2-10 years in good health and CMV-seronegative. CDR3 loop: CASSESKPIPGQGWGSYGYTF. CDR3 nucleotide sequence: TGCGCCAGCAGTGAGTCAAAACCTATACCGGGACAGGGATGGGGGAGCTATGGCTACACCTTC.